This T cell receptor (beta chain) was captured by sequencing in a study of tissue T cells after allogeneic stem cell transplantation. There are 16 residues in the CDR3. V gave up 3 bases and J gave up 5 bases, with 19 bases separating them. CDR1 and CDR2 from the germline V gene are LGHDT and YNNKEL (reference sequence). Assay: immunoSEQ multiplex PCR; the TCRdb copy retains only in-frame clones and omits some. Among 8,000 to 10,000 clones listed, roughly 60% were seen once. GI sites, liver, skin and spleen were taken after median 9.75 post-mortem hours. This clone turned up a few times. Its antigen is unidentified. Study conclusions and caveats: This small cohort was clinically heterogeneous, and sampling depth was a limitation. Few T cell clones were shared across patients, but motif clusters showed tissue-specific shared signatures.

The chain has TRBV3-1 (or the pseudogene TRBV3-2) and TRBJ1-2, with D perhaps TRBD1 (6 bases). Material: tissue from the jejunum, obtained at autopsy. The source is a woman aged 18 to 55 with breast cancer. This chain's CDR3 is CASSHAGGVQGYGYTF. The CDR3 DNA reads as TGTGCCAGCAGCCACGCTGGAGGGGTTCAGGGGTATGGCTACACCTTC.